What follows are 7 T cell receptor beta chains derived from one specimen sequenced in a study of CD4 T cells in relation to SARS-CoV-2 and coronaviruses. The unexposed donors gave CD4+ T cells in about 2010-2019, prior to COVID-19. Sequenced by immunoSEQ multiplex PCR; TCRdb stores in-frame clones only, minus some. The sample includes about 68,000 clones, 90% to 95% seen only once; the top ten take around 0.23%. Material: naive CD4+ T cells from PBMCs. Subset given: naive CD4+ T cells isolated by negative enrichment. All receptors come from a human donor in good health.

The gene calls are TRBV24-1 and TRBJ2-3; D remains unclear. The V gene's germline CDR1 is KGHDR and CDR2 SFDVKD. Deletions cut 2 bases from V and 4 bases from J, with 9 bases between. CDR3 length: 14 residues. The CDR3 here is CATSDSLASDTQYF. CDR3 DNA: TGTGCCACCAGTGATTCTCTCGCCTCAGATACGCAGTATTTT.

This rearrangement joins TRBV19 to TRBJ2-7; the match to TRBD1 covers 7 bases. The CDR3 is made up of 15 amino acids. The V gene's germline CDR1 is LNHDA and CDR2 SQIVND (reference sequence). J gave up 0 bases and V 4 bases, and 6 bases lay outside the gene matches. The CDR3 bases are TGTGCCAGTAGTAAATACGGGGACAGCTCCTACGAGCAGTACTTC. Its translation: CASSKYGDSSYEQYF.

This chain links TRBV7-3 with TRBJ2-3; 7 bases align to TRBD2. Germline-derived CDR1 and CDR2 are SGHTA and FQGTGA. Trimming took 6 bases from V and 2 from J; bases not matched to a gene: 5. CDR3 length: 14 amino acids. CDR3 sequence (DNA): TGTGCCAGCAGACCGGGAGGAAACACAGATACGCAGTATTTT. As protein: CASRPGGNTDTQYF. Together with reference TRBV7-3 and TRBJ2-3, the CDR3 gives the full variable domain: GAGVSQTPSNKVTEKGKYVELRCDPISGHTALYWYRQSLGQGPEFLIYFQGTGAADDSGLPNDRFFAVRPEGSVSTLKIQRTERGDSAVYLCASRPGGNTDTQYFGPGTRLTVL.

This chain joins TRBV15 and TRBJ1-4; TRBD1 might be the D (5 bases). The CDR3 has 16 amino acids. Looked up from germline, CDR1 is LNHNV and CDR2 is YYDKDF (reference sequence). V lost 2 bases and J lost 3, with 13 bases in between. CDR3 in DNA: TGTGCCACCAGCAGACGGGACCCCGGGGCTAATGAAAAACTGTTTTTT. Residues: CATSRRDPGANEKLFF.

As concerns this clone: At one boundary the junction diverges from the germline segment, which might be a read error. The chain has TRBV11-2 and TRBJ1-3, with unresolved D. The CDR3 has 16 amino acids. Germline V gene data show CDR1 as SGHAT and CDR2 as FQNNGV. Here the CDR3 reads CASSLVTVMGGNTIYF. The CDR3 DNA sequence: TGTGCCAGCAGCTTAGTAACGGTGATGGGAGGAAATACCATATATTTT.

The chain is built from TRBV18 and TRBJ2-3; tentative D call: TRBD1 (6 bases). The V gene lost 4 bases and the J gene lost 0 bases, with 14 bases spanning the gap. CDR1 and CDR2 (germline): KGHSH, LQKENI. The CDR3 contains 16 residues. This CDR3 is CASSRRQETSTDTQYF. The DNA for the CDR3 is TGTGCCAGCTCACGGAGACAGGAAACTAGCACAGATACGCAGTATTTT.

This clone was counted between two and nine times. CDR3 loop: CASRPDGGRTEAFF. In DNA form, the CDR3 reads TGTGCCAGCAGGCCAGACGGTGGAAGGACTGAAGCTTTCTTT. V gene TRBV3-1 (or the pseudogene TRBV3-2) combines with J gene TRBJ1-1; no clear D. Germline assignment: CDR1 LGHDT and CDR2 YNNKEL (reference sequence). Trimming pared 6 bases from V and 5 bases from J, leaving 16 bases between. This CDR3 is 14 amino acids long.